This TCR beta chain was identified in a study of shared clonotypes between healthy human individuals. In this sample, this clone turned up once. Its antigen remains unknown. Naive-designated CD8 cells lacked CD45RO, were positively enriched for CCR7, and omitted terminally differentiated effector memory CD45RA+ cells. None of the donors, who were healthy HIV-negative adults, had recently had acute infections or vaccinations. Study-wide points: Across four donors, naive CD4 shared around 5.1%, naive CD8 more than 3%, memory CD4 roughly 2.5%, memory CD8 about 0.4%.

Sequencing was performed with immunoSEQ multiplex PCR; in TCRdb, only in-frame clones are kept and a portion is missing. Seen here are over 800,000 clones, 80% to 95% observed once, and the top ten hold less than 25%. J was trimmed by 1 base and V by 0 bases; bases with no gene match: 11. Germline V lookup: CDR1 LGHNA, CDR2 YNFKEQ. This CDR3 has 18 residues. Specimen: naive CD8+ T cells sorted from blood. This receptor was taken from a man aged 30-40 years in good health. V gene TRBV4-2 combines with J gene TRBJ2-5; 7 nucleotides agree with TRBD1. The CDR3 region has the DNA TGTGCCAGCAGCCAAGATGGCCAGATTGGGACAGCCCAAGAGACCCAGTACTTC. Translating it yields CASSQDGQIGTAQETQYF.